The 18 T cell receptor beta chains below all came from one sample that was sequenced in a study of persistence of HIV-infected CD4 T cells (dated by TCRdb to between 2020 and 2021). Their cognate antigens are unknown. Explained via the paper, the treatment or condition label denotes: suppressive antiretroviral therapy. As a nonspecific positive control representing the CD4+ T cell repertoire, cells were stimulated with anti-CD3/anti-CD28 magnetic beads. Sorting of responding CD4+ T cells was based on upregulation of both CD40 ligand and CD69. The immunoSEQ hsTCRB assay version 4, run in survey mode, was used to sequence TCRbeta repertoires from genomic DNA. Drawn from immuneACCESS, this table holds only the in-frame rearrangements with V and J called that TCRdb kept. Clones are partly lost; checked studies trace under half to an unresolved V gene and leave the rest unexplained. For this sample the table gives some 50,000 clones, of which over 80% were detected only once. Of the sample, around 3.4% falls within the top ten clones.

The material sequenced was CD4+ T cells sorted from PBMCs after roughly 18-hour stimulation, taken from a patient who received antiretroviral therapy. Reading the label with the study, this specimen's cell subset or site is: CD40L+CD69+ CD4 T cells responding to anti-CD3/anti-CD28 beads, representing the overall repertoire. The receptors were gathered from an adult woman with HIV who was CMV-seropositive.

V is TRBV7-2 and J is TRBJ2-2, with 13 bases lining up with TRBD2. The trim removed 5 bases at V and 5 bases at J, leaving 8 bases unmatched. This CDR3 is 17 amino acids long. The germline V gene has CDR1 SGHTA and CDR2 FQGNSA. The CDR3 bases are TGTGCCAGCAGCCCGCAAATGGGACTAGCGGGGACCGGGGAGCTGTTTTTT. This encodes CASSPQMGLAGTGELFF.

This chain joins TRBV5-1 and TRBJ2-3; possibly TRBD2 for D (5 bases). V was trimmed by 0 bases and J by 5 bases, leaving 13 bases between them. The CDR3 consists of 15 residues. CDR1 SGHRS and CDR2 YFSETQ come from the germline V gene. The CDR3 nucleotides read TGCGCCAGCAGCTTGGGAGGCGGGCTGGGAGATACGCAGTATTTT. Translation: CASSLGGGLGDTQYF.

This chain connects TRBV4-1 to TRBJ2-7; TRBD2 is a possible D gene (6 bases). The CDR3 has 17 amino acids. Germline loops: CDR1 MGHRA, CDR2 YSYEKL. Trimming pared 1 base from V and 7 bases from J, leaving 23 bases between. The CDR3 is CASSQALRRLGEREQYF. The CDR3 DNA sequence: TGCGCCAGCAGCCAAGCGCTTAGGAGACTAGGGGAACGAGAGCAGTACTTC.

This chain connects TRBV10-3 to TRBJ2-5; D is unresolved. V lost 4 bases to trimming and J lost 1 base, with 10 bases between them. Germline-derived CDR1 and CDR2 are ENHRY and SYGVKD. This CDR3 spans 14 amino acids. The CDR3 region is CAISAGLGQETQYF. CDR3 coding DNA: TGTGCCATCAGTGCTGGGTTGGGCCAAGAGACCCAGTACTTC.

The chain couples TRBV3-1 (or the pseudogene TRBV3-2) to TRBJ2-1; D is perhaps TRBD1 or TRBD2 (6 bases each). The CDR3 extends over 15 amino acids. Between the trimmed V and J ends, which lost 4 bases and 6 bases, there was a span of 16 bases. Germline-derived CDR1 and CDR2 are LGHDT and YNNKEL (reference sequence). The DNA of the CDR3 is TGTGCCAGCAGCCTGGCATCAGGGGACTCCAATGAGCAGTTCTTC. Protein product: CASSLASGDSNEQFF.

The chain carries TRBV7-7 and TRBJ2-7; TRBD1 matches 7 bases. Germline CDR1 SSHAT, CDR2 FNYEAQ (reference sequence). The CDR3 runs 16 residues. V shed 2 bases and J 2 bases; nucleotides not matched to a gene: 9. DNA of the CDR3: TGTGCCAGCAGCTTAAATATGCGACAGGGTCCCTACGAGCAGTACTTC. This codes for CASSLNMRQGPYEQYF.

Here the CDR3 reads CASSPVAGGPIEQYF. CDR3 sequence (DNA): TGTGCCAGCTCACCAGTTGCGGGAGGGCCCATTGAGCAGTACTTC. The chain uses TRBV18 and TRBJ2-7; 9 bases align to TRBD2. The ends lost 2 bases at V and 7 bases at J; junction bases unmatched: 9. The CDR3 has 15 residues. Per the germline V gene, CDR1 is KGHSH and CDR2 is LQKENI.

This chain links TRBV18 with TRBJ1-5; D perhaps matches TRBD1 (5 bases). Germline loops: CDR1 KGHSH, CDR2 LQKENI. The CDR3 consists of 17 residues. Trimming pared 2 bases from V and 4 bases from J, leaving 18 bases between. The CDR3: CASSPTVGGRGNQPQHF. The CDR3, as DNA: TGTGCCAGCTCACCAACGGTCGGGGGGAGGGGAAATCAGCCCCAGCATTTT.

The DNA of the CDR3 is TGCAGCGTTGGCGAGGGGACAGGGGTAAACTATGGCTACACCTTC. Its protein is CSVGEGTGVNYGYTF. J is TRBJ1-2 and V is TRBV29-1; 10 nucleotides agree with TRBD1. This CDR3 is 15 amino acids long. The V gene's germline CDR1 is SQVTM and CDR2 ANQGSEA. V dropped 4 bases and J dropped 2; count of bases not matched to a gene: 7.

J is TRBJ2-4 and V is TRBV28, with 10 bases that match TRBD1. J gave up 4 bases and V 3 bases, and 6 bases lay outside the gene matches. CDR3 size: 16 residues. Germline CDR1 is MDHEN and CDR2 is SYDVKM. The CDR3 sequence: CASSLFGTGVKNIQYF. CDR3 coding DNA: TGTGCCAGCAGTTTGTTTGGGACAGGGGTAAAAAACATTCAGTACTTC.

V gene TRBV7-9 combines with J gene TRBJ1-2; D gene unclear. The V gene lost 5 bases and the J gene lost 6 bases, with 16 bases spanning the gap. The CDR3 loop spans 14 amino acids. Germline values: CDR1 SEHNR, CDR2 FQNEAQ (reference sequence). The CDR3 spells CASSPSGNWHGYTF. CDR3 in DNA: TGTGCCAGCAGCCCGTCCGGGAACTGGCATGGCTACACCTTC.

The chain is built from TRBV10-3 and TRBJ2-1; D not resolved. The CDR3 sequence is 16 residues long. The V gene's germline CDR1 is ENHRY and CDR2 SYGVKD. Trimming left V 7 bases short and J 1 base short, with 17 bases between. CDR3 coding DNA: TGTGCCATCACCTCACAAAAGGGCGATTCCTACAATGAGCAGTTCTTC. Protein sequence: CAITSQKGDSYNEQFF.

This chain links TRBV9 with TRBJ1-2, with 7 bases aligning to TRBD1. Germline lookup yields CDR1 SGDLS and CDR2 YYNGEE. Trimming at V came to 4 bases and at J to 1 base, leaving 4 bases not matched to a gene. The CDR3 is made up of 14 amino acids. CDR3 nucleotides: TGTGCCAGCAGCCAGGGGGGTTTTAACTATGGCTACACCTTC. It yields the protein CASSQGGFNYGYTF.

The DNA for the CDR3 is TGTGCCTGGAGTGCACAGGTTAACTATGGCTACACCTTC. Translating it yields CAWSAQVNYGYTF. This sequence joins TRBV30 and TRBJ1-2; D might be TRBD1 (5 bases). CDR1 is GTSNPN and CDR2 is SVGIG in the germline V gene (reference sequence). Trimming left V 1 base short and J 1 base short, with 7 bases between. The CDR3 has 13 amino acids.

This sequence joins TRBV16 and TRBJ2-7; D unclear. This CDR3 comprises 14 residues. V lost 0 bases and J 0 bases, leaving 6 bases between the germline ends. Germline V gene sequence: CDR1 KGHSY, CDR2 FQNENV. CDR3 region: CASSQSASSYEQYF. CDR3 coding DNA: TGTGCCAGCAGCCAATCAGCCAGCTCCTACGAGCAGTACTTC.

The CDR3 is CASSLGLPGAGNTEAFF. As DNA, the CDR3 is TGTGCCAGCAGCTTAGGGCTCCCAGGGGCGGGGAACACTGAAGCTTTCTTT. The chain is built from TRBV7-2 and TRBJ1-1; possibly TRBD1 for D (6 bases). V gave up 1 base and J gave up 1 base, with 16 bases separating them. Looked up from germline, CDR1 is SGHTA and CDR2 is FQGNSA. This CDR3 comprises 17 residues.

The chain is built from TRBV7-3 and TRBJ2-2, with D uncertain. Germline lookup yields CDR1 SGHTA and CDR2 FQGTGA. The V gene lost 4 bases and the J gene lost 6 bases, with 9 bases spanning the gap. The CDR3 consists of 13 residues. The CDR3 nucleotides are TGTGCCAGCAGCTCTCAGTCGCCCGGGGAGCTGTTTTTT. As protein: CASSSQSPGELFF.

The chain couples TRBV28 to TRBJ2-1, with 9 bases that match TRBD2. This CDR3 has 17 residues. V trimming: 6 bases; J trimming: 5 bases; junction bases outside the gene matches: 14. Per germline, CDR1 MDHEN and CDR2 SYDVKM. Here the CDR3 DNA reads TGTGCCAGCAGGAACCCTAAAACGGGACTAGCCGACAATGAGCAGTTCTTC. It encodes CASRNPKTGLADNEQFF.